This T cell receptor beta chain is from a study of blood T cell repertoires in COVID-19. At the level of the study: Researchers got acute and convalescent COVID-19 samples from the United States, Italy and Spain. Sample material is recorded as cDNA or gDNA derived from T cells, B-cell-depleted T cells, or PBMCs.

This CDR3 has 15 residues. Looked up from germline, CDR1 is SGHAT and CDR2 is FQNNGV. Trimming took off 3 bases at V and 4 bases at J, with 12 bases between the two ends. How the authors handled the data: Reference gene primers were amplified, and this amplification served to estimate nucleated cell counts. Clones were sequenced by immunoSEQ multiplex PCR, and TCRdb holds only the in-frame ones, with some missing. V, J and clone size are taken as reported in that table, and D and trimming were inferred from the DNA itself. The sample carries over 70,000 clones, about four fifths recorded once. Sample: peripheral blood. The V gene is TRBV11-2, the J gene TRBJ2-2; tentative D call: TRBD1 (6 bases). The sequence was obtained from a human donor in a cohort sampled during active COVID-19. CDR3 in amino acids: CASSLNYRVTGELFF. The CDR3 bases are TGTGCCAGCAGCTTGAATTACAGGGTCACCGGGGAGCTGTTTTTT.